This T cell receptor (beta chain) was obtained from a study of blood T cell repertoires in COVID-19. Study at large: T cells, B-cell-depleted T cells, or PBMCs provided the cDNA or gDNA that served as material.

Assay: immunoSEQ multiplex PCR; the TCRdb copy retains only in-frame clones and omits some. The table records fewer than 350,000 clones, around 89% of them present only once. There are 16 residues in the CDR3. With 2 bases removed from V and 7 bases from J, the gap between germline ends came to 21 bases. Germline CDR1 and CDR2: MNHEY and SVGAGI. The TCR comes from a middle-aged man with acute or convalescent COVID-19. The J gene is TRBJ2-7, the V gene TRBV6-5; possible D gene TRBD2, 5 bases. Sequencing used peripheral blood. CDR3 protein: CASSYRKTGPSGEQYF. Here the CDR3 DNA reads TGTGCCAGCAGTTACCGTAAAACCGGGCCCTCGGGAGAGCAGTACTTC.